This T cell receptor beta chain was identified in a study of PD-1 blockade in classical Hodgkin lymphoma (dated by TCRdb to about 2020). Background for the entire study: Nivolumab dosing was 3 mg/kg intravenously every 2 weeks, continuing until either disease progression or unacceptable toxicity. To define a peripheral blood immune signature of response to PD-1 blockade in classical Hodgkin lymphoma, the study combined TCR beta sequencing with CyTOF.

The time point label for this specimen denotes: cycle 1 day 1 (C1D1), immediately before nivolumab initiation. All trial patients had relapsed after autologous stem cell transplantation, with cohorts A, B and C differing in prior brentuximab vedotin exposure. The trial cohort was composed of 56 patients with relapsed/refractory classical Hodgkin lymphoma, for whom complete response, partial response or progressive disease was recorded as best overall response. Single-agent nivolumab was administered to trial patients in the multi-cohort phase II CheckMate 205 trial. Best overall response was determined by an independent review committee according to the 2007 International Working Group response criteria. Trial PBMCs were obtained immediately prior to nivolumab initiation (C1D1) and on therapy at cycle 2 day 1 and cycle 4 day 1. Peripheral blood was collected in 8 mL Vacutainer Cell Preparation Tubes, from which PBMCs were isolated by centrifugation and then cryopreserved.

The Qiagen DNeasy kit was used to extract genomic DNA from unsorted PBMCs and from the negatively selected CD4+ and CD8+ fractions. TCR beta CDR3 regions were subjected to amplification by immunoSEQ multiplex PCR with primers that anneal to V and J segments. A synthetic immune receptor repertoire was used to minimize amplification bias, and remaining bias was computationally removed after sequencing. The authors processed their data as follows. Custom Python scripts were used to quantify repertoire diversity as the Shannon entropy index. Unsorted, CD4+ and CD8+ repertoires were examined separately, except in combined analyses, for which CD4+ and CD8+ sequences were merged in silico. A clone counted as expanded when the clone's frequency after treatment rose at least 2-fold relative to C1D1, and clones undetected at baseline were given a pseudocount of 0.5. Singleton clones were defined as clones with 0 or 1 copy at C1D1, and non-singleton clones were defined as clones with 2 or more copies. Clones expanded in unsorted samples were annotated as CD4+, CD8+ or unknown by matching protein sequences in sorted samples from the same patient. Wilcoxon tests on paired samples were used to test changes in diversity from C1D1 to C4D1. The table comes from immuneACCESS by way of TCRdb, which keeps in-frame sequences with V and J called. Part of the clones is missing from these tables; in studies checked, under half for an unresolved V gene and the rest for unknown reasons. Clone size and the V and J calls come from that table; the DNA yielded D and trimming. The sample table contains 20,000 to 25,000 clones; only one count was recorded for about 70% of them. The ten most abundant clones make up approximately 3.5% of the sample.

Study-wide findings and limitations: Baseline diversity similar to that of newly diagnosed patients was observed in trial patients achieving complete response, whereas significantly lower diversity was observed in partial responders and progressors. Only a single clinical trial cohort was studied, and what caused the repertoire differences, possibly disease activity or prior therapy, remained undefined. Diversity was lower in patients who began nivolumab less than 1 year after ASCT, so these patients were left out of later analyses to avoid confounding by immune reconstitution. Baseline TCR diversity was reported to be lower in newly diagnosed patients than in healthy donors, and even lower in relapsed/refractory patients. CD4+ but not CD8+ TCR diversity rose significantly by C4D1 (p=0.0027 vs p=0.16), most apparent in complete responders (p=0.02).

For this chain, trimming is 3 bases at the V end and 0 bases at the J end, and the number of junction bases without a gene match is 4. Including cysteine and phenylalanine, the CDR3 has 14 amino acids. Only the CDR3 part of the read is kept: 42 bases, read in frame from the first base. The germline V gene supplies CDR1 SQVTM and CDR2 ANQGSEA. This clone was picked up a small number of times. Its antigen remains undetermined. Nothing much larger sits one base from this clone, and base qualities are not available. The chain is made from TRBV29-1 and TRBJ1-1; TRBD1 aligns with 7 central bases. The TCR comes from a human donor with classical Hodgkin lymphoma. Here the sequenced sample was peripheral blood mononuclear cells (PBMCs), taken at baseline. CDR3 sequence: CSVDLGTVNTEAFF. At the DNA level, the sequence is TGCAGCGTTGATTTAGGGACAGTGAACACTGAAGCTTTCTTT.